One and the same sample provided the 21 T cell receptor beta chains below, sequenced in a study of shared clonotypes between healthy human individuals. Here immunoSEQ multiplex PCR was the method, and the copy in TCRdb shows in-frame clones only, minus some. This sample has roughly 220,000 clones, with under 80% found just once. The sequenced sample consisted of memory CD4+ T cells sorted from blood. Subset noted: CD45RA-negative fraction. These receptors all come from a man aged 30 to 45 in good health.

This chain joins TRBV10-3 and TRBJ2-1; possible D gene TRBD2, 6 bases. With 0 bases removed from V and 0 bases from J, the gap between germline ends came to 9 bases. The CDR3 runs to 16 residues. Germline values: CDR1 ENHRY, CDR2 SYGVKD. CDR3 sequence (DNA): TGTGCCATCAGTGAGTCCGCGGGGAACTCCTACAATGAGCAGTTCTTC. It codes for CAISESAGNSYNEQFF.

The chain has TRBV18 and TRBJ1-1; 7 positions match TRBD1. V shed 2 bases and J 4 bases; nucleotides not matched to a gene: 7. The CDR3 is made up of 15 amino acids. The germline V gene has CDR1 KGHSH and CDR2 LQKENI. CDR3 protein: CASSPKAQGVTEAFF. CDR3 nucleotide sequence: TGTGCCAGCTCACCAAAAGCCCAGGGGGTCACTGAAGCTTTCTTT. Together with reference TRBV18 and TRBJ1-1, the CDR3 gives the full variable domain: NAGVMQNPRHLVRRRGQEARLRCSPMKGHSHVYWYRQLPEEGLKFMVYLQKENIIDESGMPKERFSAEFPKEGPSILRIQQVVRGDSAAYFCASSPKAQGVTEAFFGQGTRLTVV.

CDR3 nucleotide sequence: TGTGCCAGCAGTTCCAACAGCGGTTTCGAAAAACTGTTTTTT. Its translation is CASSSNSGFEKLFF. V usage is TRBV28 and J usage is TRBJ1-4; D is uncertain. The CDR3 spans 14 residues. V shed 4 bases and J shed 8 bases, with 14 bases lying between them. Germline CDR1 reads MDHEN; CDR2 reads SYDVKM.

This chain uses TRBV30 with TRBJ1-5; D is unclear. There are 13 residues in the CDR3. CDR1 and CDR2 (germline): GTSNPN, SVGIG (reference sequence). The germline V and J ends were trimmed by 0 bases and 2 bases, with 5 bases remaining between them. In DNA form, the CDR3 reads TGTGCCTGGAGTGTATCGGGCAATCAGCCCCAGCATTTT. Its protein is CAWSVSGNQPQHF.

The chain carries TRBV19 and TRBJ1-1; maybe TRBD1 (6 bases). The CDR3 totals 17 residues. V was trimmed by 3 bases and J by 0 bases, leaving 17 bases between them. Looked up from germline, CDR1 is LNHDA and CDR2 is SQIVND (reference sequence). The CDR3 sequence is CASSIIRDRPMNTEAFF. The CDR3 nucleotides are TGTGCCAGTAGTATCATCCGCGACAGGCCAATGAACACTGAAGCTTTCTTT.

J is TRBJ2-7 and V is TRBV10-3; TRBD1 agrees at 8 bases. In germline, CDR1 is ENHRY, CDR2 SYGVKD. J lost 3 bases, V lost 5 bases, and 12 bases had no gene match. This CDR3 is built from 16 residues. CDR3 DNA sequence: TGTGCCATCAGTACCGGGACAGGAATCGTCGTCTACGAGCAGTACTTC. Protein sequence: CAISTGTGIVVYEQYF.

This clone was counted between two and nine times. The chain couples TRBV7-9 to TRBJ2-2, with 7 bases aligning to TRBD1. This CDR3 region has 15 residues. The ends lost 5 bases at V and 3 bases at J; junction bases unmatched: 6. Germline loops: CDR1 SEHNR, CDR2 FQNEAQ (reference sequence). In DNA form, the CDR3 reads TGTGCCAGCAGCCTTGACAGGGCCGACACCGGGGAGCTGTTTTTT. It yields the protein CASSLDRADTGELFF.

The V and J genes are TRBV10-3 and TRBJ2-1, with 9 positions matching TRBD1. The CDR3 extends over 16 amino acids. Germline V lookup: CDR1 ENHRY, CDR2 SYGVKD. The V and J ends lost 5 bases and 5 bases, in that order; junction bases with no gene match: 10. The CDR3 sequence is CAISNTGTGSDNEQFF. CDR3 nucleotides: TGTGCCATCAGTAACACCGGGACAGGGAGCGACAATGAGCAGTTCTTC.

This chain links TRBV7-9 with TRBJ2-1; 7 nucleotides line up with TRBD2. Per the germline V gene, CDR1 is SEHNR and CDR2 is FQNEAQ (reference sequence). The CDR3 runs to 19 residues. Trimming took 4 bases from V and 2 from J; bases not matched to a gene: 17. The CDR3 coding sequence is TGTGCCAGCAGCTCCCTAAGGACTAGTCTAGCGGCCACCTACAATGAGCAGTTCTTC. Translating gives CASSSLRTSLAATYNEQFF. Variable domain in full (rest from reference TRBV7-9 and TRBJ2-1): DTGVSQNPRHKITKRGQNVTFRCDPISEHNRLYWYRQTLGQGPEFLTYFQNEAQLEKSRLLSDRFSAERPKGSFSTLEIQRTEQGDSAMYLCASSSLRTSLAATYNEQFFGPGTRLTVL.

The DNA for the CDR3 is TGTGCCAGCAGCATGACAGAGCCCAAGGACGAGCAGTACTTC. Encoded protein: CASSMTEPKDEQYF. The rearrangement uses TRBV5-4 and TRBJ2-7, with a possible D match to TRBD1 (5 bases). Germline V CDR1 and CDR2: SGHNT, YYREEE (reference sequence). This CDR3 is 14 amino acids long. V lost 4 bases and J lost 5, with 16 bases in between. Full variable domain (remainder filled in from reference TRBV5-4 and TRBJ2-7): ETGVTQSPTHLIKTRGQQVTLRCSSQSGHNTVSWYQQALGQGPQFIFQYYREEENGRGNFPPRFSGLQFPNYSSELNVNALELDDSALYLCASSMTEPKDEQYFGPGTRLTVT.

This clone was recorded once. V is TRBV27 and J is TRBJ2-1; 14 bases are shared with TRBD2. The CDR3 runs to 18 residues. V trimming: 6 bases; J trimming: 9 bases; junction bases outside the gene matches: 16. Germline CDR1 is MNHEY and CDR2 is SMNVEV (reference sequence). The CDR3 spells CASSRDRPGLAGVGEQFF. The CDR3 DNA is TGTGCCAGCAGCCGGGATCGACCGGGACTAGCGGGAGTTGGTGAGCAGTTCTTC.

V and J are TRBV27 and TRBJ2-7; D possibly corresponds to TRBD1 (5 bases). The CDR3 is made up of 12 amino acids. Trimming cost V 8 bases and J 6 bases, with 14 bases left between them. Germline-derived CDR1 and CDR2 are MNHEY and SMNVEV (reference sequence). The DNA of the CDR3 is TGTGCCAGCGGGTTCAGACAGACCGAGCAGTACTTC. It codes for CASGFRQTEQYF.

This clone showed up just a few times. The chain has TRBV5-1 and TRBJ2-2; 9 nucleotides match TRBD2. Unmatched junction bases numbered 12, after V lost 3 bases and J lost 6 bases. CDR3 size: 17 residues. Per germline, CDR1 SGHRS and CDR2 YFSETQ. The CDR3 nucleotides read TGCGCCAGCAGCTCCCTCGGAGGTAGCGGGGGCGCCGGGGAGCTGTTTTTT. Its translation: CASSSLGGSGGAGELFF.

The chain joins TRBV11-1 to TRBJ2-1; D might be TRBD1 (7 bases). Germline CDR1 and CDR2: SGHAT and FQDESV (reference sequence). Trimming took 2 bases from V and 8 from J, leaving 13 bases between them. The CDR3 consists of 14 residues. DNA of the CDR3: TGTGCCAGCAGCTTATACAGGGGAGGCTATGAGCAGTTCTTC. It translates to CASSLYRGGYEQFF.

The chain links TRBV25-1 to TRBJ1-1; the D gene is possibly TRBD1 (6 bases). Trimming cost V 3 bases and J 4 bases, with 12 bases left between them. This CDR3 has 14 residues. Germline assignment: CDR1 MGHDK and CDR2 SYGVNS. CDR3 region: CASSDTGKGTEAFF. Written as DNA, the CDR3 is TGTGCCAGCAGTGATACAGGGAAAGGCACTGAAGCTTTCTTT.

This clone was counted a single time. This sequence joins TRBV5-1 and TRBJ2-3; TRBD2 matches at 9 bases. With V trimmed by 0 bases and J by 5 bases, 16 bases remained unmatched. Germline V gene lookup returns CDR1 SGHRS and CDR2 YFSETQ. The CDR3 covers 19 residues. The CDR3 DNA reads as TGCGCCAGCAGCTTGGGTAGCGGGAGACTCAGTTCCGGTCGAGATACGCAGTATTTT. Translated, it gives CASSLGSGRLSSGRDTQYF.

J is TRBJ2-7 and V is TRBV7-6, with no clear D. Germline assignment: CDR1 SGHVS and CDR2 FNYEAQ. The CDR3 spans 14 residues. With 5 bases removed from V and 0 bases from J, the gap between germline ends came to 11 bases. The CDR3 sequence is CASSPPGASYEQYF. CDR3 DNA: TGTGCCAGCAGCCCGCCCGGAGCCTCCTACGAGCAGTACTTC.

The chain carries TRBV5-8 and TRBJ2-4; the D gene is possibly TRBD2 (7 bases). The V gene's germline CDR1 is SGHTS and CDR2 YDEGEE. The CDR3 is made up of 18 amino acids. V was clipped by 6 bases and J by 0 bases, with 22 bases between them. The chain's CDR3 is CASTVPGGGGGAKNIQYF. CDR3 DNA: TGTGCCAGCACCGTTCCCGGAGGGGGAGGGGGAGCCAAAAACATTCAGTACTTC.

The chain couples TRBV27 to TRBJ1-4, with D possibly matching TRBD1 (5 bases). The CDR3 runs to 14 residues. The V gene lost 5 bases and the J gene lost 13 bases, with 20 bases spanning the gap. Germline V gene sequence: CDR1 MNHEY, CDR2 SMNVEV (reference sequence). CDR3 nucleotides: TGTGCCAGCAGTCTCCAGGGAGGCGTAGTGGGACTGTTTTTT. This gives the protein CASSLQGGVVGLFF.

This chain uses TRBV14 with TRBJ2-1; TRBD2 is a possible D gene (5 bases). This CDR3 has 13 residues. Germline V gene sequence: CDR1 SGHDN, CDR2 FVKESK. The ends were cut back, 4 bases at V and 7 bases at J, with 11 bases in the middle. The CDR3, as DNA: TGTGCCAGCAGCCTCCTCCGCGGGAATGAGCAGTTCTTC. Its protein product is CASSLLRGNEQFF.

The J gene is TRBJ2-7, the V gene TRBV4-2; the D gene is possibly TRBD1 (6 bases). Per the germline V gene, CDR1 is LGHNA and CDR2 is YNFKEQ. V lost 1 base and J 3 bases, leaving 16 bases between the germline ends. CDR3 size: 16 residues. The CDR3 DNA reads as TGTGCCAGCAGCCAAGGGATCGGACAGAATCTCTACGAGCAGTACTTC. This codes for CASSQGIGQNLYEQYF.